This is a list of T cell receptor beta chains from one sample in a study of blood T cell repertoires in COVID-19. Clones were sequenced by immunoSEQ multiplex PCR, and TCRdb holds only the in-frame ones, with some missing. The table has roughly 250,000 clones, 91% seen once; the top ten hold more than 1%. Sequenced sample: PBMCs or T cells enriched from blood (not recorded which). These receptors were obtained from a human donor in a cohort exposed to, infected with or recovered from COVID-19 (not recorded which). The donor label of this sample is uncertain. Each CDR3 is given with its conserved first and last residue. D genes are given only for firm matches. Clone size is shown for a subset of rows, as once, few, many or a class of expanded clone.

j_gene: TRBJ2-7; len: 16; d_gene: -; abundance: -; v_gene: TRBV28; CDR3aa: CASSTGAPDGSYEQYF; CDR3nt: TGTGCCAGCAGCACCGGAGCACCTGACGGAAGCTACGAGCAGTACTTC
j_gene: TRBJ1-4; len: 16; d_gene: TRBD1; abundance: -; v_gene: TRBV5-1; CDR3aa: CASSLADRGRGEKLFF; CDR3nt: TGCGCCAGCAGCTTGGCCGACAGGGGGCGCGGTGAAAAACTGTTTTTT
j_gene: TRBJ2-7; len: 13; d_gene: -; abundance: -; v_gene: TRBV10-3; CDR3aa: CAISGSSSYEQYF; CDR3nt: TGTGCCATCAGTGGGTCTAGCTCCTACGAGCAGTACTTC
j_gene: TRBJ1-3; len: 13; d_gene: TRBD1; abundance: once; v_gene: TRBV6-5; CDR3aa: CASSRDRENTIYF; CDR3nt: TGTGCCAGCAGTCGCGACAGGGAAAACACCATATATTTT
j_gene: TRBJ1-2; len: 15; d_gene: -; abundance: -; v_gene: TRBV5-6; CDR3aa: CASSPQTLGNYGYTF; CDR3nt: TGTGCCAGCAGCCCTCAGACACTAGGGAACTATGGCTACACCTTC
j_gene: TRBJ1-2; len: 16; d_gene: TRBD1; abundance: -; v_gene: TRBV11-2; CDR3aa: CASSQRDRVLRYGYTF; CDR3nt: TGTGCCAGCAGCCAGAGGGACAGGGTACTCCGCTATGGCTACACCTTC
j_gene: TRBJ1-4; len: 16; d_gene: -; abundance: -; v_gene: TRBV3-1/TRBV3-2; CDR3aa: CASSRSRRAANEKLFF; CDR3nt: TGTGCCAGCAGCCGCTCAAGACGAGCGGCTAATGAAAAACTGTTTTTT
j_gene: TRBJ2-1; len: 16; d_gene: TRBD2; abundance: -; v_gene: TRBV7-6; CDR3aa: CASSLVAGGLYNEQFF; CDR3nt: TGTGCCAGCAGCTTAGTAGCGGGGGGACTCTACAATGAGCAGTTCTTC
j_gene: TRBJ2-7; len: 14; d_gene: -; abundance: -; v_gene: TRBV7-9; CDR3aa: CASSFPGTSYEQYF; CDR3nt: TGTGCCAGCAGCTTCCCGGGGACAAGCTACGAGCAGTACTTC
j_gene: TRBJ2-3; len: 15; d_gene: -; abundance: -; v_gene: TRBV6-1; CDR3aa: CASSEEAGSTDTQYF; CDR3nt: TGTGCCAGCAGTGAAGAGGCCGGGAGCACAGATACGCAGTATTTT
j_gene: TRBJ1-4; len: 17; d_gene: TRBD1; abundance: -; v_gene: TRBV5-4; CDR3aa: CASSSTIRQGGGEKLFF; CDR3nt: TGTGCCAGCAGCTCCACGATTCGACAGGGAGGAGGAGAAAAACTGTTTTTT
j_gene: TRBJ1-2; len: 15; d_gene: TRBD1; abundance: -; v_gene: TRBV10-1; CDR3aa: CASSERDRAHYGYTF; CDR3nt: TGCGCCAGCAGTGAGCGGGACAGGGCCCACTATGGCTACACCTTC
j_gene: TRBJ2-5; len: 15; d_gene: TRBD2; abundance: -; v_gene: TRBV7-2; CDR3aa: CASSSLLAQSETQYF; CDR3nt: TGTGCCAGCAGCTCCCTACTAGCGCAGTCAGAGACCCAGTACTTC
j_gene: TRBJ1-1; len: 15; d_gene: -; abundance: -; v_gene: TRBV15; CDR3aa: CATSRDFAGNTEAFF; CDR3nt: TGTGCCACCAGCAGAGATTTCGCCGGGAACACTGAAGCTTTCTTT
j_gene: TRBJ2-2; len: 14; d_gene: -; abundance: -; v_gene: TRBV30; CDR3aa: CAWSPRRGSGELFF; CDR3nt: TGTGCCTGGAGTCCCCGAAGGGGAAGCGGGGAGCTGTTTTTT
j_gene: TRBJ1-3; len: 16; d_gene: TRBD1; abundance: -; v_gene: TRBV11-2; CDR3aa: CASSSRTGGSGNTIYF; CDR3nt: TGTGCCAGCAGCTCACGGACAGGGGGCTCTGGAAACACCATATATTTT
j_gene: TRBJ2-6; len: 17; d_gene: -; abundance: -; v_gene: TRBV12-5; CDR3aa: CASGLGQADSGANVLTF; CDR3nt: TGTGCTAGTGGTTTGGGACAGGCCGACTCTGGGGCCAACGTCCTGACTTTC
j_gene: TRBJ2-2; len: 15; d_gene: -; abundance: -; v_gene: TRBV7-3; CDR3aa: CASSLKGPLGGELFF; CDR3nt: TGTGCCAGCAGCTTAAAGGGGCCCCTGGGCGGGGAGCTGTTTTTT
j_gene: TRBJ1-1; len: 15; d_gene: TRBD1; abundance: once; v_gene: TRBV4-1; CDR3aa: CASSFRDREGTEAFF; CDR3nt: TGCGCCAGCAGCTTCCGGGACAGGGAGGGCACTGAAGCTTTCTTT
j_gene: TRBJ1-2; len: 14; d_gene: TRBD1; abundance: -; v_gene: TRBV10-3; CDR3aa: CAISAGGPDYGYTF; CDR3nt: TGTGCCATCAGCGCAGGGGGGCCTGACTATGGCTACACCTTC
j_gene: TRBJ2-1; len: 15; d_gene: TRBD1; abundance: -; v_gene: TRBV3-1/TRBV3-2; CDR3aa: CASSLNRGAYNEQFF; CDR3nt: TGTGCCAGCAGCCTCAACAGGGGGGCCTACAATGAGCAGTTCTTC
j_gene: TRBJ1-1; len: 14; d_gene: TRBD1; abundance: -; v_gene: TRBV19; CDR3aa: CASTDRDRVDEAFF; CDR3nt: TGTGCCAGTACCGACCGGGACAGGGTTGATGAAGCTTTCTTT
j_gene: TRBJ2-3; len: 13; d_gene: TRBD1; abundance: -; v_gene: TRBV29-1; CDR3aa: CSVVGQATDTQYF; CDR3nt: TGCAGCGTTGTGGGACAGGCCACAGATACGCAGTATTTT
j_gene: TRBJ2-5; len: 14; d_gene: -; abundance: -; v_gene: TRBV12-5; CDR3aa: CASGLTGRVETQYF; CDR3nt: TGTGCTAGTGGTTTGACAGGGAGGGTAGAGACCCAGTACTTC